The present entry profiles one T cell receptor (beta chain) with its context. As yet, its antigen is unknown. The entry originates in a study of identifying expanded T cells in peripheral blood. Study-wide findings and caveats: Differentially abundant clones: approximately 1.3 between replicates, 16.4 at approximately 14 days, 19 to 20 at four. Roughly two-week clone count variance significantly increased as total template count grew.

Some clones are missing from TCRdb's copy, which holds only in-frame ones; the method was immunoSEQ multiplex PCR. The table lists approximately 94,000 clones, about 87% of them singletons. Trimming removed 6 bases at V and 3 bases at J, with 15 bases between. This CDR3 has 14 residues. Germline lookup yields CDR1 MNHEY and CDR2 SVGAGI. The chain employs TRBV6-5 and TRBJ2-7, with a weak D call TRBD1 (5 bases). The TCR sequence derives from a person aged 18-70 years in good health. Sample: blood. The CDR3 reads CASRLTDKYYEQYF. CDR3 nucleotide sequence: TGTGCCAGCAGGCTCACGGACAAGTACTACGAGCAGTACTTC.